The next 19 T cell receptor beta chains were all read from a single sample in a study of blood T cell repertoires in COVID-19. The protocol was immunoSEQ multiplex PCR, while the TCRdb copy is restricted to in-frame clones and leaves out a portion. The sample has about 120,000 clones, over 60% seen once. Material: peripheral blood. These receptors originate from a man aged 35-49 years with active or convalescent COVID-19.

This clone was picked up a small number of times. The gene calls are TRBV29-1 and TRBJ1-2; D possibly corresponds to TRBD1 (6 bases). V was clipped by 4 bases and J by 6 bases, with 12 bases between them. Germline CDR1 and CDR2: SQVTM and ANQGSEA. This CDR3 has 12 residues. CDR3 region: CSVAEGGHGYTF. CDR3 DNA sequence: TGCAGCGTTGCGGAAGGGGGTCATGGCTACACCTTC. The complete variable domain, with remaining parts taken from reference TRBV29-1 and TRBJ1-2, reads SAVISQKPSRDICQRGTSLTIQCQVDSQVTMMFWYRQQPGQSLTLIATANQGSEATYESGFVIDKFPISRPNLTFSTLTVSNMSPEDSSIYLCSVAEGGHGYTFGSGTRLTVV.

The chain couples TRBV5-1 to TRBJ2-7, with TRBD2 matching over 7 bases. Germline loops: CDR1 SGHRS, CDR2 YFSETQ. J was trimmed by 6 bases and V by 4 bases; bases with no gene match: 13. The CDR3 totals 15 residues. CDR3 coding DNA: TGCGCCAGCAGCATTAGCGGGCTGGCGTCGGGCGAGCAGTACTTC. It yields the protein CASSISGLASGEQYF.

This rearrangement joins TRBV7-9 to TRBJ1-6; D is possibly TRBD1 (5 bases). Germline V lookup: CDR1 SEHNR, CDR2 FQNEAQ (reference sequence). The CDR3 sequence is 12 residues long. The germline V and J ends were trimmed by 5 bases and 16 bases, with 15 bases remaining between them. The CDR3 nucleotides read TGTGCCAGCAGCCCAGGGACTCCCGAACTCCACTTT. Its protein product is CASSPGTPELHF.

The rearrangement uses TRBV12-3 or TRBV12-4 and TRBJ2-2, with D uncertain. V was clipped by 4 bases and J by 2 bases, with 5 bases between them. The CDR3 totals 13 residues. The CDR3 loop reads CASSWANTGELFF. The DNA for the CDR3 is TGTGCCAGCAGTTGGGCTAACACCGGGGAGCTGTTTTTT.

J is TRBJ2-7 and V is TRBV6-2 or TRBV6-3; D is ambiguous. The CDR3 covers 14 residues. Germline CDR1 is MNHEY and CDR2 is SVGEGT. Trimming removed 2 bases at V and 1 base at J, with 9 bases between. CDR3 bases: TGTGCCAGCAGTTACCGAGACGGGTCCTACGAGCAGTACTTC. Its translation: CASSYRDGSYEQYF.

The rearrangement uses TRBV5-1 and TRBJ2-6, with 10 bases fitting TRBD2. Germline V gene data show CDR1 as SGHRS and CDR2 as YFSETQ. CDR3 size: 18 residues. The J segment lost 4 bases and the V segment lost 0 bases, leaving 7 bases of the junction unmatched. The CDR3 loop is CASSLAVAGGTGANVLTF. The CDR3 bases are TGCGCCAGCAGCTTGGCGGTAGCGGGAGGTACAGGGGCCAACGTCCTGACTTTC.

The chain combines TRBV6-2 or TRBV6-3 with TRBJ2-2; 7 bases match TRBD1. This CDR3 spans 14 amino acids. Germline lookup yields CDR1 MNHEY and CDR2 SVGEGT. The J segment lost 5 bases and the V segment lost 2 bases, leaving 2 bases of the junction unmatched. CDR3 protein: CASSYTTGTGELFF. CDR3 nucleotides: TGTGCCAGCAGTTACACGACAGGGACCGGGGAGCTGTTTTTT.

This rearrangement joins TRBV11-2 to TRBJ1-2; 9 bases agree with TRBD1. Per the germline V gene, CDR1 is SGHAT and CDR2 is FQNNGV. CDR3 size: 17 residues. The ends lost 4 bases at V and 6 bases at J; junction bases unmatched: 15. This CDR3 reads CASSSANLGQGIHGYTF. CDR3 nucleotides: TGTGCCAGCAGCTCCGCGAACCTCGGACAGGGGATCCATGGCTACACCTTC. Complete variable domain (other parts from reference TRBV11-2 and TRBJ1-2): EAGVAQSPRYKIIEKRQSVAFWCNPISGHATLYWYQQILGQGPKLLIQFQNNGVVDDSQLPKDRFSAERLKGVDSTLKIQPAKLEDSAVYLCASSSANLGQGIHGYTFGSGTRLTVV.

V is TRBV7-2 and J is TRBJ1-2; 10 bases fit TRBD1. J lost 6 bases, V lost 5 bases, and 3 bases had no gene match. The germline V gene has CDR1 SGHTA and CDR2 FQGNSA. The CDR3 is made up of 13 amino acids. The CDR3 nucleotides are TGTGCCAGCAGCAGAGGGACAGGGGATGGCTACACCTTC. Its translation: CASSRGTGDGYTF.

A few counts support this clone. The CDR3 DNA is TGTGCCAGCAGTCCAGGCCCCACAGATACGCAGTATTTT. Residues: CASSPGPTDTQYF. This chain connects TRBV3-1 (or the pseudogene TRBV3-2) to TRBJ2-3; D uncertain. CDR3 length: 13 residues. V gave up 6 bases and J gave up 2 bases, with 9 bases separating them. Germline values: CDR1 LGHDT, CDR2 YNNKEL (reference sequence).

V is TRBV5-1 and J is TRBJ2-1; 7 bases are shared with TRBD2. From germline, CDR1 is SGHRS and CDR2 YFSETQ. The ends lost 3 bases at V and 5 bases at J; junction bases unmatched: 8. The CDR3 length is 15 residues. The chain's CDR3 is CASSSTGTTNNEQFF. CDR3 DNA: TGCGCCAGCAGCTCAACCGGGACTACCAACAATGAGCAGTTCTTC.

V is TRBV5-6 and J is TRBJ1-1, with 10 bases identical to TRBD1. Germline V gene lookup returns CDR1 SGHDT and CDR2 YYEEEE. V trimming: 4 bases; J trimming: 1 base; junction bases outside the gene matches: 7. The CDR3 extends over 16 amino acids. The CDR3 DNA is TGTGCCAGCAGCGCGCGGACAGGGGGAAGGAACACTGAAGCTTTCTTT. Translation gives CASSARTGGRNTEAFF.

The J gene is TRBJ2-1, the V gene TRBV19, with D uncertain. V was shortened by 5 bases and J by 1 base, with 12 bases between the two germline ends. Germline V CDR1 and CDR2: LNHDA, SQIVND (reference sequence). The CDR3 is 15 amino acids. Here the CDR3 reads CASSASIASYNEQFF. The DNA of the CDR3 is TGTGCCAGTAGTGCAAGCATAGCATCCTACAATGAGCAGTTCTTC. Using reference TRBV19 and TRBJ2-1 for the parts outside the CDR3, the full variable domain is DGGITQSPKYLFRKEGQNVTLSCEQNLNHDAMYWYRQDPGQGLRLIYYSQIVNDFQKGDIAEGYSVSREKKESFPLTVTSAQKNPTAFYLCASSASIASYNEQFFGPGTRLTVL.

The V call is TRBV7-3, the J call TRBJ1-1; D is unclear. V was clipped by 4 bases and J by 5 bases, with 17 bases between them. From germline, CDR1 is SGHTA and CDR2 FQGTGA. This CDR3 contains 15 residues. As DNA, the CDR3 is TGTGCCAGCAGCTCCCCTCGGGGAGGGCCAACTGAAGCTTTCTTT. Residues: CASSSPRGGPTEAFF.

This chain joins TRBV11-3 and TRBJ2-7, with TRBD1 identical over 7 bases. The length of the CDR3 is 12 residues. Per the germline V gene, CDR1 is SGHNT and CDR2 is YENEEA. Trimming took 7 bases from V and 4 from J; bases not matched to a gene: 4. CDR3 DNA sequence: TGTGCCAGCACCAAGACAGGGTACGAGCAGTACTTC. This gives the protein CASTKTGYEQYF. The full variable domain, completed using reference TRBV11-3 and TRBJ2-7, is EAGVVQSPRYKIIEKKQPVAFWCNPISGHNTLYWYLQNLGQGPELLIRYENEEAVDDSQLPKDRFSAERLKGVDSTLKIQPAELGDSAVYLCASTKTGYEQYFGPGTRLTVT.

This clone was detected a few times. The CDR3, as DNA: TGTGCCAGTAGAGCAGGCCAGATCGATCAGCCCCAGCATTTT. Its protein product is CASRAGQIDQPQHF. V and J are TRBV19 and TRBJ1-5; D call uncertain. The CDR3 runs 14 residues. Germline V lookup: CDR1 LNHDA, CDR2 SQIVND (reference sequence). Trimming removed 6 bases at V and 5 bases at J, with 14 bases between.

Of note for this clone: Different DNA sequences within this sample yield the same CDR3. The gene calls are TRBV7-9 and TRBJ1-6; TRBD1 aligns across 7 bases. There are 14 residues in the CDR3. Germline V gene sequence: CDR1 SEHNR, CDR2 FQNEAQ (reference sequence). The V segment lost 1 base and the J segment 9 bases; nucleotides outside the gene matches: 3. Here the CDR3 reads CASSLGQGVSPLHF. DNA for the CDR3: TGTGCCAGCAGCTTAGGACAGGGAGTTTCACCCCTCCACTTT.

This clone has a handful of counts. The chain has TRBV24-1 and TRBJ1-1; D gene ambiguous. Trimming pared 3 bases from V and 4 bases from J, leaving 11 bases between. Germline CDR1 reads KGHDR; CDR2 reads SFDVKD. This CDR3 is 14 amino acids long. The CDR3 sequence is CATSDPARGTEAFF. In DNA form, the CDR3 reads TGTGCCACCAGTGATCCGGCCCGGGGCACTGAAGCTTTCTTT.

The V gene is TRBV27, the J gene TRBJ1-5, with 7 bases lining up with TRBD1. The length of the CDR3 is 14 residues. The V gene end was trimmed by 6 bases and the J gene end by 1 base; junction bases not matched to a gene: 3. Germline V gives CDR1 MNHEY, CDR2 SMNVEV (reference sequence). The CDR3 sequence: CASRLQGSNQPQHF. Here the CDR3 DNA reads TGTGCCAGCAGGTTACAGGGGAGCAATCAGCCCCAGCATTTT.